Below, one TCR beta chain is given with its context. This sample was taken from a study of blood T cell repertoires in COVID-19. The V end lost 4 bases, the J end lost 8 bases, and 17 bases lay between the germline ends. The CDR3 length is 15 residues. Germline CDR1 and CDR2: SGHVS and FNYEAQ. Per the original methods: Reference gene primer amplification in the assay estimated nucleated cell counts. Sequencing used immunoSEQ multiplex PCR; TCRdb keeps in-frame clones, though not all of them. V, J and clone size reflect that table, while D and trimming were determined from the DNA. The sample holds fewer than 450,000 clones; about 90% are singletons and the top ten take approximately 0.99%. Donors in Cohort 3 counted as recovered after two negative PCRs, clearance, or symptom resolution.

The V and J genes are TRBV7-6 and TRBJ1-4; D remains unclear. The clonotype originates from a woman aged 30 to 39 who had recovered from COVID-19. The specimen sequenced was PBMCs or T cells enriched from blood (not recorded which). As DNA, the CDR3 is TGTGCCAGCAGCTCAGGAGGCTCAGGAGGGGAAAAACTGTTTTTT. Translation: CASSSGGSGGEKLFF.